The clone carrying this T cell receptor beta chain was counted only a few times. This sample is drawn from a study of molecular identifiers for immune sequencing clone quantification. Germline values: CDR1 DFQATT, CDR2 SNEGSKA (reference sequence). The CDR3 length is 17 residues. Trimming shortened V by 0 bases and J by 5 bases, and 22 bases separated the two germline ends. From the PCR reads, TCRdb called clonotypes with MiXCR, one entry per CDR3 protein. The table has 350,000 or so distinct CDR3 sequences, around a fifth seen once. This receptor was identified in a human donor in good health. Some libraries in this study had Jurkat cell RNA spiked in. The V call is TRBV20-1, the J call TRBJ2-5; D uncertain. Sequenced input: naive CD8+ T cells from blood, with Jurkat cell RNA spiked in. As to subset: FACS-sorted CD8+CD4-CCR7+CD45RA+ naive T cells. The CDR3 sequence: CSARDSGAVYGRETQYF. The CDR3 DNA is TGCAGTGCTAGAGATAGTGGAGCAGTTTATGGACGGGAGACCCAGTACTTC.